Below, one T cell receptor (beta chain) is given with its context. Its target antigen remains unknown. No qualities accompany the bases; no much larger clone lies one base away. Library creation used the immunoSEQ multiplex PCR assay. The source is immuneACCESS, and TCRdb retained only in-frame sequences with V and J called. Part of the clones is not carried over; for the studies checked, unresolved V genes explain less than half of this, and the remainder is unexplained. Counted in this sample were around 200,000 clones; just under 95% of them appeared once. The ten largest clonotypes hold approximately 1.4% of the sample. The sample is drawn from a study of control samples from healthy donors and cancer patients (dated by TCRdb to the early 2020s). V and J lose 0 bases and 9 bases, and a span of 7 bases separates them. From the cysteine up to the phenylalanine, the CDR3 has a length of 13 residues. The read is trimmed to its CDR3 DNA, 39 bases read in frame from base 1. The germline V gene specifies SGDLS as CDR1 and YYNGEE as CDR2.

The sequence joins TRBV9 to TRBJ1-6; a confident D gene designation cannot be given. The TCR originated in a man in his fifties or sixties in good health. Sequences were obtained from blood. The CDR3 sequence is CASSVAQVSPLHF. The DNA sequence reads TGTGCCAGCAGCGTAGCCCAGGTTTCACCCCTCCACTTT.